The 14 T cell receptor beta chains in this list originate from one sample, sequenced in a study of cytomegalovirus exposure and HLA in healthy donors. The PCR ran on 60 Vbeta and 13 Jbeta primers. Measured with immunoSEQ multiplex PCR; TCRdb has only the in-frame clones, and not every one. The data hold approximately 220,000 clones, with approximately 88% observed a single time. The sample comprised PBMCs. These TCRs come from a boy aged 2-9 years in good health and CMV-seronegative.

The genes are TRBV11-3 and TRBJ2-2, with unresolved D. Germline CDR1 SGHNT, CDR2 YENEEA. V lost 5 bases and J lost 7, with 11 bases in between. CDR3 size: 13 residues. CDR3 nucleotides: TGTGCCAGCAGCCCCGCCCCAGGCGGGGAGCTGTTTTTT. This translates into CASSPAPGGELFF.

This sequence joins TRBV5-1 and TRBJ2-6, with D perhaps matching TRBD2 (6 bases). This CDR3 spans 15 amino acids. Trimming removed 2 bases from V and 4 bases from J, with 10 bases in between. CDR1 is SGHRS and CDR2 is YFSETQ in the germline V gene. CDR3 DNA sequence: TGCGCCAGCAGCTTTGCGGGGCGCGGGGCCAACGTCCTGACTTTC. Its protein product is CASSFAGRGANVLTF.

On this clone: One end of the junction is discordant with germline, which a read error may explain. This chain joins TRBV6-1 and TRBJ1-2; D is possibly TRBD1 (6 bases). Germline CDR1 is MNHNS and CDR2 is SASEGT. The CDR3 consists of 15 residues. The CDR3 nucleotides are TGTGCCAACAGTGGGCCGAGTGGGATACAGGGTGGCTACACCTTC. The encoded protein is CANSGPSGIQGGYTF.

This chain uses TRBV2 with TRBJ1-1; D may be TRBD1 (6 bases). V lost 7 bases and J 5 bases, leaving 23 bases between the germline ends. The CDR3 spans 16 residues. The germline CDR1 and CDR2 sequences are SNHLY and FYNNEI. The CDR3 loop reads CASITKDSIISTEAFF. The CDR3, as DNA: TGTGCCAGCATTACCAAGGACAGCATAATAAGTACTGAAGCTTTCTTT.

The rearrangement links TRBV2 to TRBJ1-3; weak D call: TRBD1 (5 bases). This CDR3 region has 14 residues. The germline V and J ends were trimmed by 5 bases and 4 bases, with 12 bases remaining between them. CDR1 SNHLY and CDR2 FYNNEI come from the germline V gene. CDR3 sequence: CASSPPGNGNTIYF. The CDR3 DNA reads TGTGCCAGCAGTCCGCCAGGGAACGGAAACACCATATATTTT.

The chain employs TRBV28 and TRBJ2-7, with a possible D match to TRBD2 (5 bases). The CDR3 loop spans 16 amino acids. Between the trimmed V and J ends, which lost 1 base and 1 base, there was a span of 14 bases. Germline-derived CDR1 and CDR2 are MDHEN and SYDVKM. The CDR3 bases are TGTGCCAGCAGTTTATCGGGCGGAGGTGTTTCCTACGAGCAGTACTTC. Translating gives CASSLSGGGVSYEQYF.

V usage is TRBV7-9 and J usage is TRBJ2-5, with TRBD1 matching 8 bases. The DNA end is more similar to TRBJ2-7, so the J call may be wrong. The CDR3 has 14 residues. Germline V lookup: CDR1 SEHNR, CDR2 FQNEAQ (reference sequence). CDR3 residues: CASSTGTGPYEQYF. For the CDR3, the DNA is TGTGCCAGCAGCACCGGGACAGGACCCTACGAGCAGTACTTC.

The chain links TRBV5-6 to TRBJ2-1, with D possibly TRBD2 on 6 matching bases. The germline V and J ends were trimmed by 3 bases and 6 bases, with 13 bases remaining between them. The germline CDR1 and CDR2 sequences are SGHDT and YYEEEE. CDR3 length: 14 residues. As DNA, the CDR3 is TGTGCCAGCAGCTGGGGAAGCGGGCTCAATGAGCAGTTCTTC. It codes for CASSWGSGLNEQFF. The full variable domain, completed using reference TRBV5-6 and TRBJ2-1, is DAGVTQSPTHLIKTRGQQVTLRCSPKSGHDTVSWYQQALGQGPQFIFQYYEEEERQRGNFPDRFSGHQFPNYSSELNVNALLLGDSALYLCASSWGSGLNEQFFGPGTRLTVL.

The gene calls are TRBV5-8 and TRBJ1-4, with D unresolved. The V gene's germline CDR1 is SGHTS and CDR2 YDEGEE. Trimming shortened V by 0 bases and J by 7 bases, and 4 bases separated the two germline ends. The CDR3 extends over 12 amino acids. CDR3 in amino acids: CASSLDGEKLFF. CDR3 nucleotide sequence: TGTGCCAGCAGCTTGGACGGTGAAAAACTGTTTTTT. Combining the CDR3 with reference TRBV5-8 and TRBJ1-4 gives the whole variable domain EAGVTQSPTHLIKTRGQQATLRCSPISGHTSVYWYQQALGLGLQFLLWYDEGEERNRGNFPPRFSGRQFPNYSSELNVNALELEDSALYLCASSLDGEKLFFGSGTQLSVL.

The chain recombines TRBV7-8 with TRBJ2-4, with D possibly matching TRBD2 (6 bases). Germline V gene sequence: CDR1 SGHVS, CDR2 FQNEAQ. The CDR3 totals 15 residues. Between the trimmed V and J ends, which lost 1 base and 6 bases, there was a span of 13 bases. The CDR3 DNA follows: TGTGCCAGCAGCTTAGGGAGGGCAAAGGGAAACATTCAGTACTTC. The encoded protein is CASSLGRAKGNIQYF.

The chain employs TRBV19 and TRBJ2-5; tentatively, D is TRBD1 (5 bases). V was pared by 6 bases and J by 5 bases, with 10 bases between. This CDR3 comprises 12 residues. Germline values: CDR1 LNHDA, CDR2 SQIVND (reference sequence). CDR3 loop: CASRGDFETQYF. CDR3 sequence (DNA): TGTGCCAGTAGAGGGGATTTTGAGACCCAGTACTTC.

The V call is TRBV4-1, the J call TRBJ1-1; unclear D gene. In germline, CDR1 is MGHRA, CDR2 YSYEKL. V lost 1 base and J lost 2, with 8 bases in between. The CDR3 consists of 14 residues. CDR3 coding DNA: TGCGCCAGCAGCCAAGCTGGGCATAACACTGAAGCTTTCTTT. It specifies CASSQAGHNTEAFF.

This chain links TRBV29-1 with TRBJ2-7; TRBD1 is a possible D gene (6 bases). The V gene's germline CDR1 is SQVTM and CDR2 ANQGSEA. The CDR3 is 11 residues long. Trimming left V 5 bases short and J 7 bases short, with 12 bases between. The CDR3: CSVTGFGEQYF. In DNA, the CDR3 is TGCAGCGTTACAGGGTTTGGAGAGCAGTACTTC.

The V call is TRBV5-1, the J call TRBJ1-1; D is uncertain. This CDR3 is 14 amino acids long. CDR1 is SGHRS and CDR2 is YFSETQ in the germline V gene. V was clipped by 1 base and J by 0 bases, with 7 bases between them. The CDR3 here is CASSLHSMNTEAFF. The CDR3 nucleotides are TGCGCCAGCAGCTTGCACAGCATGAACACTGAAGCTTTCTTT.